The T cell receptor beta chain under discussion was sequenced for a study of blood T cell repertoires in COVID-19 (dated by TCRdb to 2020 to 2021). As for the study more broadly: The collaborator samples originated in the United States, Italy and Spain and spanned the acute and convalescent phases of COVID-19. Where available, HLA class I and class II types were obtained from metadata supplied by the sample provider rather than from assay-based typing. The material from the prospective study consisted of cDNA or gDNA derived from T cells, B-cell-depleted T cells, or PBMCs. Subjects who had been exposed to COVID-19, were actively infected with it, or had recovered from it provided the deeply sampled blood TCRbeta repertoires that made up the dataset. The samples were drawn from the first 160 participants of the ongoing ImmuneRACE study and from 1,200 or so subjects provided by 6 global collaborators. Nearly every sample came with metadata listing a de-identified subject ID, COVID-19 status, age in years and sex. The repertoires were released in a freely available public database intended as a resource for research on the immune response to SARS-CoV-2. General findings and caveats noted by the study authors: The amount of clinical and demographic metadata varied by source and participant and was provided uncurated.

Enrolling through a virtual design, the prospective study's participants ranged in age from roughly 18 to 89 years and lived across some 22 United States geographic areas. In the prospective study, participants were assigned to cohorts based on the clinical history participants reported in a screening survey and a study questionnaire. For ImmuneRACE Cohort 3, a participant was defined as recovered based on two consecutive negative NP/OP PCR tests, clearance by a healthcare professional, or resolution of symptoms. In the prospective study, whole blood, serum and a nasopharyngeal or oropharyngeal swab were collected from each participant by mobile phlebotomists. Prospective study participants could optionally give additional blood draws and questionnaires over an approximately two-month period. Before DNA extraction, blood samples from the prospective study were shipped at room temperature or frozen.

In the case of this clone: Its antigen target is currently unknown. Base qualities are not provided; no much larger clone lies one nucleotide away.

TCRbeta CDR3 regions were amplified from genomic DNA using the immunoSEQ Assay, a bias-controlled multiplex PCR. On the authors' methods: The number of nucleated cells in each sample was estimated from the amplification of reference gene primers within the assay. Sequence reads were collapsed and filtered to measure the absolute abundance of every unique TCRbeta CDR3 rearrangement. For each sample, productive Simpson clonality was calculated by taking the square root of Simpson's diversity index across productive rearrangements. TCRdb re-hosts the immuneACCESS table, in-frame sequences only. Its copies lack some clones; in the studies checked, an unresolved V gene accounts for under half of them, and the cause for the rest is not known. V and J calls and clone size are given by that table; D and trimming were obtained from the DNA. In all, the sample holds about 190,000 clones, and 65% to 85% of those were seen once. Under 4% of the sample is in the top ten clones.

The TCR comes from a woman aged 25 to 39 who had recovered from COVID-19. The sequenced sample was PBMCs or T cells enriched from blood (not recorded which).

The CDR3: CATSGSGQGGNQPQHF. The DNA sequence is as follows: TGTGCCACCAGTGGGTCTGGACAGGGTGGCAATCAGCCCCAGCATTTT. Here the chain combines TRBV24-1 and TRBJ1-5; the junction holds 8 bases that match TRBD1. The CDR3, cysteine through phenylalanine, is 16 amino acids long. CDR3 DNA is the only sequence kept; it has 48 bases, read in frame from the first base. CDR1 and CDR2, per the germline V gene, are KGHDR and SFDVKD. V is cut back by 5 bases and J by 2 bases, with 7 bases in the junction unmatched.